The clone carrying this T cell receptor beta chain was seen at least ten times. The data originate from a study of regulatory T cells in long-lasting Graves disease. Study-wide background: The term persistent Graves' disease signified upward of 5 years on antithyroid drugs with positive TSH receptor antibodies.

Specified time point: persistent/refractory GD, antithyroid drugs over 5 years with positive TRAb. Preparation of the TCR library used RNA extracted from PBMCs. Library construction for TCR beta used iRepertoire HTBI primers and Arm-PCR of CDR3 regions. Original methodology: Throughout the samples, researchers identified about 56 TRBV and more than twelve TRBJ segments. One entry per CDR3 protein results from TCRdb running MiXCR on the multiplex PCR reads. Clone size and V and J calls follow TCRdb, not the original study. The sample records hundreds of thousands of distinct CDR3 sequences, more than 20% being singletons. The CDR3 runs to 13 residues. V gave up 9 bases and J gave up 4 bases, with 13 bases separating them. Germline V lookup: CDR1 SNHLY, CDR2 FYNNEI.

The material was peripheral blood mononuclear cells (PBMCs), obtained when the disease was refractory, from a patient treated with antithyroid drugs. The chain links TRBV2 to TRBJ1-5; no clear D gene. The TCR originated in a female donor with Graves disease. CDR3 protein: CASMEDANQPQHF. CDR3 bases: TGTGCCAGTATGGAGGACGCAAATCAGCCCCAGCATTTT. The complete variable domain, with remaining parts taken from reference TRBV2 and TRBJ1-5, reads EPEVTQTPSHQVTQMGQEVILRCVPISNHLYFYWYRQILGQKVEFLVSFYNNEISEKSEIFDDQFSVERPDGSNFTLKIRSTKLEDSAMYFCASMEDANQPQHFGDGTRLSIL.